The 9 T cell receptor beta chains given below trace back to one sample, sequenced in a study of human T cells and chemical hapten exposure (dated by TCRdb to 2020 to 2023). Taken with the paper, the label for time point translates to: patch test 2, 6 weeks after DPC sensitization. Reading the label with the study, this specimen's treatment or condition is: therapeutic diphenylcyclopropenone sensitization with weekly scalp DPC. The library was prepared using RACE. The run used a NextSeq 500. TCRdb reprocessed the public reads (quality trimming at Q25 with fastp, clone calling with MiXCR) and kept in-frame beta chains. Each record represents a unique CDR3 protein, reported with the most common genes and DNA among its rows. In this sample the table shows about 82,000 distinct CDR3 sequences, about 6.3% of which occur a single time. 1% to 1.5% of the sample is in the top ten clones. The sequences come from whole blood, collected in connection with sensitization to the hapten diphenylcyclopropenone (DPC). The source of these receptors is a woman in her 30s with alopecia areata. Some clones in this sample may be carry-over from other donors' samples.

This clonotype has more than one count but fewer than ten. The gene calls are TRBV3-1 and TRBJ1-5; D not resolved. Trimming removed 1 base at V and 4 bases at J, with 5 bases between. The germline V gene has CDR1 LGHDT and CDR2 YNNKEL (reference sequence). This CDR3 region has 13 residues. The CDR3 nucleotides read TGTGCCAGCAGCCAAGTAGAGAATCAGCCCCAGCATTTT. This translates into CASSQVENQPQHF.

This clonotype was picked up a small number of times. The chain couples TRBV4-1 to TRBJ1-2; 12 bases line up with TRBD1. Germline-derived CDR1 and CDR2 are MGHRA and YSYEKL. Germline trimming cut 0 bases from V and 8 bases from J; bases unmatched to any gene: 10. The CDR3 is 17 amino acids. The CDR3 nucleotides are TGCGCCAGCAGCCAAGACCTCGGGACAGGGGGCGCGGGGGGCTACACCTTC. This gives the protein CASSQDLGTGGAGGYTF.

In this sample, this clonotype turned up many times. The chain is built from TRBV27 and TRBJ1-5; 8 bases align to TRBD1. This CDR3 contains 15 residues. Per germline, CDR1 MNHEY and CDR2 SMNVEV (reference sequence). With 5 bases clipped from V and 6 bases from J, the junction kept 9 bases outside the gene matches. The CDR3 region is CASSIVQGAGQPQHF. In nucleotides, the CDR3 is TGTGCCAGCAGTATTGTCCAGGGGGCGGGTCAGCCCCAGCATTTT.

This clonotype appeared many times. The rearrangement joins TRBV5-1 to TRBJ1-5, with D maybe TRBD1 (6 bases). The length of the CDR3 is 13 residues. V gave up 2 bases and J gave up 5 bases, with 8 bases separating them. Germline CDR1 SGHRS, CDR2 YFSETQ. As DNA, the CDR3 is TGCGCCAGCAGCTTACAGGGCGATCAGCCCCAGCATTTT. Translated, it gives CASSLQGDQPQHF.

This clonotype has a handful of counts. The chain combines TRBV3-1 with TRBJ1-1, with D possibly TRBD1 on 5 matching bases. The CDR3 has 13 amino acids. With 1 base removed from V and 7 bases from J, the gap between germline ends came to 10 bases. CDR1 is LGHDT and CDR2 is YNNKEL in the germline V gene (reference sequence). The CDR3 protein is CASSQAGPYEAFF. CDR3 nucleotides: TGTGCCAGCAGCCAAGCGGGACCTTATGAAGCTTTCTTT.

This clonotype was counted at least ten times. The chain combines TRBV7-3 with TRBJ2-1; TRBD1 or TRBD2 may be the D gene (6 bases each). CDR3 length: 14 amino acids. Trimming shortened V by 5 bases and J by 3 bases, and 11 bases separated the two germline ends. The germline V gene has CDR1 SGHTA and CDR2 FQGTGA. CDR3 coding DNA: TGTGCCAGCAGCCGAGGGGGGCACTACAATGAGCAGTTCTTC. This sequence encodes CASSRGGHYNEQFF.

This clonotype was counted many times. V is TRBV20-1 and J is TRBJ2-1, with 9 bases matching TRBD1. Germline V lookup: CDR1 DFQATT, CDR2 SNEGSKA (reference sequence). CDR3 length equals 15 residues. With 4 bases clipped from V and 8 bases from J, the junction kept 12 bases outside the gene matches. For the CDR3, the DNA is TGCAGTGCTAACGATGGGGACAGGGTCAGCGATGAGCAGTTCTTC. Protein sequence: CSANDGDRVSDEQFF.

The table lists this clonotype with many counts. The chain recombines TRBV9 with TRBJ1-3; D is uncertain. V dropped 0 bases and J dropped 0 bases, with 7 bases sitting between them. The CDR3 is 15 residues long. Germline V lookup: CDR1 SGDLS, CDR2 YYNGEE. In DNA form, the CDR3 reads TGTGCCAGCAGCGTAGATTCCAGCTCTGGAAACACCATATATTTT. Translation: CASSVDSSSGNTIYF.

This clonotype was seen repeatedly, ten times or more. The chain is built from TRBV30 and TRBJ2-1; 8 bases line up with TRBD2. Trimming took 3 bases from V and 7 from J; bases not matched to a gene: 11. The germline V gene has CDR1 GTSNPN and CDR2 SVGIG (reference sequence). This CDR3 region has 15 residues. The chain's CDR3 is CAWRTRGGLSNEQFF. The CDR3 DNA sequence: TGTGCCTGGAGGACCCGGGGGGGCCTCTCAAATGAGCAGTTCTTC. Drawing the rest from reference TRBV30 and TRBJ2-1, the complete variable domain is SQTIHQWPATLVQPVGSPLSLECTVEGTSNPNLYWYRQAAGRGLQLLFYSVGIGQISSEVPQNLSASRPQDRQFILSSKKLLLSDSGFYLCAWRTRGGLSNEQFFGPGTRLTVL.